The clone carrying this TCR beta chain showed up many times. No antigen is known for it. The authors ran a second PCR of about 6 to 11 cycles using a sample-barcoded 5' primer and a J-beta primer mix. Each of the cDNA molecules was tagged by a template-switch adaptor with 12 random nucleotides. MiXCR was run by TCRdb on the 5' RACE reads, yielding one entry per CDR3 protein. The sample carries over a million distinct CDR3 sequences, approximately 40% recorded once. This CDR3 is built from 16 residues. V gave up 1 base and J gave up 2 bases, with 15 bases separating them. The germline V gene has CDR1 SGHRS and CDR2 YFSETQ. The data derive from a study of blood T cells in healthy people across ages. Study results and limitations: When one million T cells were used, diversity estimates were thought to be underestimates.

The V and J genes are TRBV5-1 and TRBJ2-5, with D unclear. The clonotype comes from a woman under 30 in good health. Sample: blood. CDR3 residues: CASSLFGRQNQETQYF. CDR3 sequence (DNA): TGCGCCAGCAGCTTGTTCGGGCGGCAAAATCAAGAGACCCAGTACTTC.